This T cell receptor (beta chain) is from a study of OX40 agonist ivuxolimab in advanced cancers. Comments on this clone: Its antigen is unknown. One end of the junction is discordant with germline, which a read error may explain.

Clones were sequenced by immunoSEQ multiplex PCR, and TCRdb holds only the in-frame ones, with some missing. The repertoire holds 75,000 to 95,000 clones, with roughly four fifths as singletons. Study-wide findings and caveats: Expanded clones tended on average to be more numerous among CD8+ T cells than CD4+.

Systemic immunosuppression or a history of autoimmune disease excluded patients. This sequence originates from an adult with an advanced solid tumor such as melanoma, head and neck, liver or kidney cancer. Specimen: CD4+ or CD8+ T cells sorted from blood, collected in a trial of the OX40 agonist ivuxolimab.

CDR3 region: CTSRRTGMSGNYEQYF. In DNA, the CDR3 is TGTACCAGCAGGAGGACAGGGATGTCGGGGAACTACGAGCAGTACTTC. The J gene is TRBJ2-7, the V gene TRBV6-6; TRBD1 matches at 8 bases. CDR1 is MNHNY, CDR2 SVGAGI, per germline (reference sequence). This CDR3 contains 16 residues.